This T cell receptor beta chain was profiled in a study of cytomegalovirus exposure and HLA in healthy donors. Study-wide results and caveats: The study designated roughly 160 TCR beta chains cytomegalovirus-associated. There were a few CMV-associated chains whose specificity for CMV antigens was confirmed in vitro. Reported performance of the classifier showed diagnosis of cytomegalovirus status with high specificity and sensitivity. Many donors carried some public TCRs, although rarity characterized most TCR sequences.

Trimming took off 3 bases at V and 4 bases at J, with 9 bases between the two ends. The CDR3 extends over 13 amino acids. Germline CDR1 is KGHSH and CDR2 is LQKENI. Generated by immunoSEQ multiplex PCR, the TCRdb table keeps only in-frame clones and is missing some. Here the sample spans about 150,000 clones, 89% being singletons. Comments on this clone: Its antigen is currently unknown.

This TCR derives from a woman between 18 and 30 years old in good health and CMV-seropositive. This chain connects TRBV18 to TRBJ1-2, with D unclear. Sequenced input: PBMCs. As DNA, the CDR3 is TGTGCCAGCTCACCGAGGGAATCCTATGGCTACACCTTC. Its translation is CASSPRESYGYTF. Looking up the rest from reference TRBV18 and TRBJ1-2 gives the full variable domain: NAGVMQNPRHLVRRRGQEARLRCSPMKGHSHVYWYRQLPEEGLKFMVYLQKENIIDESGMPKERFSAEFPKEGPSILRIQQVVRGDSAAYFCASSPRESYGYTFGSGTRLTVV.